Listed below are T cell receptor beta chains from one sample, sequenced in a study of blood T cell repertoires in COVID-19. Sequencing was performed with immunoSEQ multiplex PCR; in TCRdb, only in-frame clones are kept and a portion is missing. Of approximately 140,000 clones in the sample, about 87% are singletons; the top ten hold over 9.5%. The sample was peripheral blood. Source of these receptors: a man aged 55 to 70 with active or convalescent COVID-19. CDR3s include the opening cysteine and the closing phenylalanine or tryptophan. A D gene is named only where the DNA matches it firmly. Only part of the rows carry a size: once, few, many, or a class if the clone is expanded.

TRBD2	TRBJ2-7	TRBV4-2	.	CASSQGDRDYNYEQYF	TGTGCCAGCAGCCAAGGAGACCGGGACTACAACTACGAGCAGTACTTC
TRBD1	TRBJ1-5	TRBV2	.	CASSVRQGNQPQHF	TGTGCCAGCAGTGTCCGACAGGGGAATCAGCCCCAGCATTTT
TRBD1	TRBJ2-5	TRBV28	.	CASSLGTAQETQYF	TGTGCCAGCAGCTTGGGGACAGCCCAAGAGACCCAGTACTTC
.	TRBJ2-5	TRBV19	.	CASSIRTGTGLRRWETQYF	TGTGCCAGTAGTATAAGGACAGGGACGGGACTACGCCGATGGGAGACCCAGTACTTC
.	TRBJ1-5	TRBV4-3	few	CASSQDIRGGNQPQHF	TGCGCCAGCAGCCAAGACATCCGAGGAGGCAATCAGCCCCAGCATTTT
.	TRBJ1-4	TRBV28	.	CASSLPGALEKLFF	TGTGCCAGCAGTTTACCAGGGGCACTTGAAAAACTGTTTTTT
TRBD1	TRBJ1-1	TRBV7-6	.	CASSLRPDREAFF	TGTGCCAGCAGCTTACGACCGGACAGGGAAGCTTTCTTT
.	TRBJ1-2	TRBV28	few	CASSLPDYGYTF	TGTGCCAGCAGTCTACCCGACTATGGCTACACCTTC
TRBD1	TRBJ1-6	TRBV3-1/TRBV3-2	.	CASSQRGQYNSPLHF	TGTGCCAGCAGCCAGAGGGGACAGTATAATTCACCCCTCCACTTT
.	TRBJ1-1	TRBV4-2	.	CASSQEATVNTEAFF	TGTGCCAGCAGCCAAGAGGCGACAGTAAACACTGAAGCTTTCTTT